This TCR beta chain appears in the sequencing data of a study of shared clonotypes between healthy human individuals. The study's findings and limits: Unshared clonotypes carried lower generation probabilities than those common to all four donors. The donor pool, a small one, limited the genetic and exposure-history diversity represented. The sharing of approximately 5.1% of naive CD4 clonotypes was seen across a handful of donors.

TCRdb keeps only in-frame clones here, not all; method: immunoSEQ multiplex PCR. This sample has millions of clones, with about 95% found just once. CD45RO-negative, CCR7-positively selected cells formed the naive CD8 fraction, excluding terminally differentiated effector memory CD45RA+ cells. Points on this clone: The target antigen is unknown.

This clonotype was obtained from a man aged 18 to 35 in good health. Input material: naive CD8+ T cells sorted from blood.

CDR3 nucleotides: TGTGCCAGCAGCCAAGAGTCGGGGACTAACTATTATTTTGCAACTAATGAAAAACTGTTTTTT. Its protein is CASSQESGTNYYFATNEKLFF. V is TRBV4-2 and J is TRBJ1-4; D is possibly TRBD1 (5 bases). This CDR3 region has 21 residues. Germline CDR1 and CDR2: LGHNA and YNFKEQ. V was clipped by 0 bases and J by 0 bases, with 23 bases between them.